This T cell receptor (beta chain) was sequenced during a study of blood T cell repertoires in COVID-19 (dated by TCRdb to the early 2020s). Regarding the study in general: Collaborator samples came from the United States, Italy and Spain and covered acute and convalescent phases of COVID-19. The material from the prospective study consisted of cDNA or gDNA derived from T cells, B-cell-depleted T cells, or PBMCs. Deeply sampled blood TCRbeta repertoires from subjects exposed to, actively infected with, or recovered from COVID-19 were included in the dataset. The repertoires were released in a freely available public database intended as a resource for research on the immune response to SARS-CoV-2. Samples were obtained from the ongoing ImmuneRACE study (first 160 participants) and from 1,254 subjects provided by 6 global collaborators. Sample metadata almost always included a de-identified subject ID, COVID-19 status, age in years and sex. Where HLA class I and class II types were available, the types were taken from metadata supplied by the sample provider, not from assay-based typing. Overall results and qualifications from the work: The amount of clinical and demographic metadata varied by source and participant and was provided uncurated.

Whole blood was collected in K2EDTA tubes by collaborating institutions according to the institutions' own protocols. For TCRbeta analysis, collaborators shipped samples in one of three forms: frozen whole blood, isolated PBMCs, or DNA extracted from either of those sample types. To note about this clone: Its cognate antigen has yet to be identified. No base quality information exists; no much larger clone differs at one position.

CDR3 length: 12 amino acids, cysteine to phenylalanine. The sequence is cut down to CDR3 DNA, 36 bases in frame from base 1. Deletion took 5 bases off V and 3 bases off J, with a span of 9 bases between the germline ends. The germline V gene gives CDR1 as SGHRS and CDR2 as YFSETQ. The immunoSEQ Assay, a bias-controlled multiplex PCR, was used to amplify TCRbeta CDR3 regions from genomic DNA. The authors processed their data as follows. Nucleated cell counts per sample were estimated from amplification of reference gene primers within the assay. To quantify the absolute abundance of each unique TCRbeta CDR3 rearrangement, sequence reads were collapsed and filtered. For each sample, productive Simpson clonality was calculated as the square root of Simpson's diversity index over productive rearrangements. TCRdb retrieved this table from immuneACCESS and kept in-frame rearrangements only. Not all clones are present; in checked studies, unresolved V genes account for under half, and no reason is known for the remainder. D and trimming come from the DNA, and the V and J calls and clone size come from that table. Present in this sample are some 140,000 clones, 80% to 85% of which were seen just once. The ten largest make up over 1.1% of the sample.

In this chain, TRBV5-1 is recombined with TRBJ2-7; matching of 5 bases hints at TRBD2 as the D gene. The specimen was peripheral blood. The sequence was obtained from a man aged 55 to 70 with acute or convalescent COVID-19. The sequenced DNA is TGCGCCAGCAGGTTACTAGGCTACGAGCAGTACTTC. Its product reads: CASRLLGYEQYF.